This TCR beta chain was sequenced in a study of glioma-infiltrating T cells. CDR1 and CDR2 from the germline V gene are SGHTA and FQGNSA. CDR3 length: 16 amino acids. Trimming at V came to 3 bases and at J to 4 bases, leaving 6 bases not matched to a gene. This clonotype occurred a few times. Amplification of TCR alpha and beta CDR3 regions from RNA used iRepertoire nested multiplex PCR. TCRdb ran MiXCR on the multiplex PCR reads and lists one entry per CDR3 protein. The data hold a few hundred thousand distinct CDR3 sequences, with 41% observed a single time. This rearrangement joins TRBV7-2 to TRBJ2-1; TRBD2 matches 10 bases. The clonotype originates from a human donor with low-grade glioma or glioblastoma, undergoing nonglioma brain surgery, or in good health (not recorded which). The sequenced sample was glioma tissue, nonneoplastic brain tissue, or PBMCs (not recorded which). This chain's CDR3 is CASSFGLAETYNEQFF. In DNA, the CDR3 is TGTGCCAGCAGCTTCGGACTAGCGGAGACATACAATGAGCAGTTCTTC. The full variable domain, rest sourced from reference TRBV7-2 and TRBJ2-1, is GAGVSQSPSNKVTEKGKDVELRCDPISGHTALYWYRQSLGQGLEFLIYFQGNSAPDKSGLPSDRFSAERTGGSVSTLTIQRTQQEDSAVYLCASSFGLAETYNEQFFGPGTRLTVL.